Following are 30 T cell receptor beta chains from one sample sequenced in a study of blood T cells in healthy people across ages. Sample-barcoded 5' priming and a J-beta primer mix drove a second PCR of roughly 7 to 11 cycles. TCRdb itself ran the 5' RACE reads through MiXCR, one entry per CDR3 protein. This table holds 1.5 million or so distinct CDR3 sequences, 40% to 50% found once. Sequencing was done on a sample of blood. Receptor source: a woman aged 18-35 years in good health.

This clonotype was picked up many times. CDR3 sequence reads: CSGVAGWGTDTQYF. CDR3 nucleotide sequence: TGCAGTGGTGTAGCGGGGTGGGGCACAGATACGCAGTATTTT. This chain joins TRBV20-1 and TRBJ2-3; 8 bases are a match to TRBD2. Germline trimming cut 7 bases from V and 1 base from J; bases unmatched to any gene: 7. Germline lookup yields CDR1 DFQATT and CDR2 SNEGSKA (reference sequence). The CDR3 has 14 residues.

The V and J genes are TRBV28 and TRBJ2-1; 14 nucleotides align to TRBD2. Germline V gene sequence: CDR1 MDHEN, CDR2 SYDVKM. J gave up 2 bases and V 6 bases, and 15 bases lay outside the gene matches. The CDR3 runs 20 residues. Written as DNA, the CDR3 is TGTGCCAGCAGGCTGGGGACAGGGGGACTAGCGGGAGCTGCCTACAATGAGCAGTTCTTC. Its translation: CASRLGTGGLAGAAYNEQFF.

In its sample, this clonotype was seen many times. The chain has TRBV12-3 or TRBV12-4 and TRBJ2-5; TRBD1 is a possible D gene (5 bases). The CDR3 loop spans 12 amino acids. The V end lost 3 bases, the J end lost 5 bases, and 7 bases lay between the germline ends. The DNA for the CDR3 is TGTGCCAGCAGTTTGGGGCTGGAGACCCAGTACTTC. Amino acids: CASSLGLETQYF.

In regard to this clonotype: Sequence at one end of the junction differs from germline and may be a read error. The J gene is TRBJ1-2, the V gene TRBV24-1; D is undetermined. Per the germline V gene, CDR1 is KGHDR and CDR2 is SFDVKD. The CDR3 is 13 amino acids. CDR3 DNA sequence: TGTGTCACCAGTGATGGGCCTAACTATGGCTACACCTTC. It yields the protein CVTSDGPNYGYTF.

The gene calls are TRBV20-1 and TRBJ2-3; 9 bases align to TRBD2. Trimming at V came to 2 bases and at J to 4 bases, leaving 13 bases not matched to a gene. This CDR3 has 17 residues. CDR1 DFQATT and CDR2 SNEGSKA come from the germline V gene (reference sequence). The CDR3 reads CSARWREGHGGPDTQYF. CDR3 in DNA: TGCAGTGCTAGATGGCGGGAGGGCCACGGAGGGCCAGATACGCAGTATTTT.

The rearrangement links TRBV6-5 to TRBJ2-2, with D possibly matching TRBD2 (7 bases). V was cut by 7 bases and J by 6 bases, with 15 bases left in between. This CDR3 is 14 amino acids long. Looked up from germline, CDR1 is MNHEY and CDR2 is SVGAGI. CDR3 DNA: TGTGCCAGCAAAGGAGGGGGGGTCGCCGGGGAGCTGTTTTTT. Encoded protein: CASKGGGVAGELFF.

The chain links TRBV9 to TRBJ2-5, with 7 bases matching TRBD1. The DNA matches TRBJ2-7 better at its end, which makes the J call doubtful. Germline values: CDR1 SGDLS, CDR2 YYNGEE. The length of the CDR3 is 15 residues. The CDR3, as DNA: TGTGCCAGCAGCGTACTCGGGGAGACAGGGTTCGAGCAGTACTTC. This codes for CASSVLGETGFEQYF.

In the case of this clonotype: One end of the junction varies from germline; a read error may be responsible. V gene TRBV15 combines with J gene TRBJ2-3; unclear D gene. The CDR3 runs 15 residues. Germline CDR1 is LNHNV and CDR2 is YYDKDF (reference sequence). The DNA of the CDR3 is TGTGCCACCAGCAGAGATCGATCGGGCACAGATACGCGGTATTTT. It yields the protein CATSRDRSGTDTRYF. The complete variable domain, with remaining parts taken from reference TRBV15 and TRBJ2-3, reads DAMVIQNPRYQVTQFGKPVTLSCSQTLNHNVMYWYQQKSSQAPKLLFHYYDKDFNNEADTPDNFQSRRPNTSFCFLDIRSPGLGDTAMYLCATSRDRSGTDTRYFGPGTRLTVL.

The chain combines TRBV20-1 with TRBJ2-1, with 11 bases lining up with TRBD2. V was pared by 5 bases and J by 5 bases, with 8 bases of the junction left unmatched. The CDR3 runs 15 residues. Germline CDR1 and CDR2: DFQATT and SNEGSKA (reference sequence). The CDR3 region has the DNA TGCAGTGCTGATACGACTAGCGGGGTGGACAATGAGCAGTTCTTC. Protein: CSADTTSGVDNEQFF.

The chain carries TRBV3-1 and TRBJ1-2; D is undetermined. V dropped 4 bases and J dropped 5 bases, with 14 bases sitting between them. There are 14 residues in the CDR3. Germline V gives CDR1 LGHDT, CDR2 YNNKEL (reference sequence). CDR3 residues: CASSPWAEVYGYTF. CDR3 DNA sequence: TGTGCCAGCAGCCCCTGGGCAGAGGTTTATGGCTACACCTTC.

The chain links TRBV27 to TRBJ1-1; the match to TRBD1 covers 8 bases. The CDR3 is 14 residues long. With V trimmed by 8 bases and J by 1 base, 6 bases remained unmatched. In germline, CDR1 is MNHEY, CDR2 SMNVEV (reference sequence). As DNA, the CDR3 is TGTGCCAGCCGAGGACAGGGCAGGAACACTGAAGCTTTCTTT. This translates into CASRGQGRNTEAFF.

This chain links TRBV28 with TRBJ1-6; D remains unclear. With 4 bases removed from V and 9 bases from J, the gap between germline ends came to 13 bases. Looked up from germline, CDR1 is MDHEN and CDR2 is SYDVKM. The CDR3 has 14 residues. CDR3 region: CASSSRGESSPLHF. The CDR3 nucleotides are TGTGCCAGCAGTTCACGGGGTGAGAGTTCACCCCTCCACTTT.

The gene calls are TRBV20-1 and TRBJ2-4; 10 bases are a match to TRBD1. Germline V gene sequence: CDR1 DFQATT, CDR2 SNEGSKA (reference sequence). Trimming took 6 bases from V and 6 from J; bases not matched to a gene: 5. The CDR3 is made up of 13 amino acids. The DNA for the CDR3 is TGCAGTGCCCTAGGGACAGGGGTAAACATTCAGTACTTC. It encodes CSALGTGVNIQYF.

The chain joins TRBV6-2 or TRBV6-3 to TRBJ2-1; D could derive from TRBD1 or TRBD2 (5 bases each). Germline V gene data show CDR1 as MNHEY and CDR2 as SVGEGT. The V end was cut by 5 bases, the J end by 6 bases, with 14 bases between. The CDR3 has 14 amino acids. The CDR3 DNA reads TGTGCCAGCAGTCACCAGGGACCCGTCAATGAGCAGTTCTTC. Its protein is CASSHQGPVNEQFF.

This chain joins TRBV7-9 and TRBJ1-6; 9 bases line up with TRBD1. Germline loops: CDR1 SEHNR, CDR2 FQNEAQ (reference sequence). The CDR3 runs 17 residues. The junction had 6 bases not matched to a gene; V was cut back by 5 bases and J by 1 base. The CDR3 here is CASSPGQGESYNSPLHF. CDR3 coding DNA: TGTGCCAGCAGCCCGGGACAGGGAGAATCCTATAATTCACCCCTCCACTTT.

The gene calls are TRBV2 and TRBJ2-5, with TRBD2 matching over 9 bases. The CDR3 runs to 15 residues. The germline V gene has CDR1 SNHLY and CDR2 FYNNEI. Unmatched junction bases numbered 19, after V lost 9 bases and J lost 11 bases. In DNA, the CDR3 is TGTGCCAGTCGAGGGAGTGCGGGGGGGTACAATGAGCAGTACTTC. Its translation: CASRGSAGGYNEQYF. Filled out from reference TRBV2 and TRBJ2-5, the complete variable domain reads EPEVTQTPSHQVTQMGQEVILRCVPISNHLYFYWYRQILGQKVEFLVSFYNNEISEKSEIFDDQFSVERPDGSNFTLKIRSTKLEDSAMYFCASRGSAGGYNEQYFGPGTRLLVL.

This chain connects TRBV10-2 to TRBJ2-1, with TRBD2 matching 11 bases. V lost 7 bases, J lost 4 bases, and 12 bases stayed unmatched. CDR3 size: 17 residues. Germline V gene data show CDR1 as WSHSY and CDR2 as SAAADI. The chain's CDR3 is CASNDLSGGVWYNEQFF. The CDR3 DNA reads as TGCGCCAGCAATGACCTTAGCGGGGGGGTTTGGTACAATGAGCAGTTCTTC.

This clonotype was seen a few times. The J gene is TRBJ2-4, the V gene TRBV27; D remains unclear. Germline assignment: CDR1 MNHEY and CDR2 SMNVEV (reference sequence). The CDR3 is made up of 13 amino acids. V was shortened by 8 bases and J by 3 bases, with 11 bases between the two germline ends. CDR3 residues: CASSTLGKNIQYF. In DNA, the CDR3 is TGTGCCAGCTCGACTCTAGGCAAAAACATTCAGTACTTC.

This clonotype was recorded a few times. The chain links TRBV14 to TRBJ1-2, with 9 nucleotides matching TRBD1. Germline CDR1 and CDR2: SGHDN and FVKESK. The CDR3 sequence is 16 residues long. V shed 4 bases, J shed 8 bases, and the junction held 14 bases outside the gene matches. The CDR3 sequence is CASSPLLGQGLEGYTF. In nucleotides, the CDR3 is TGTGCCAGCAGCCCTCTGTTGGGACAGGGCCTAGAGGGCTACACCTTC.

This clonotype was seen a handful of times. The chain recombines TRBV12-5 with TRBJ2-5; 7 nucleotides line up with TRBD2. The V gene end was trimmed by 3 bases and the J gene end by 4 bases; junction bases not matched to a gene: 11. Germline V gene data show CDR1 as LGHNT and CDR2 as FRNRAP. The CDR3 runs to 16 residues. DNA for the CDR3: TGTGCTAGTGGTTTATTTGCGGGAGACCCTGTAGAGACCCAGTACTTC. Residues: CASGLFAGDPVETQYF.

This chain uses TRBV20-1 with TRBJ2-5, with D tentatively TRBD2 (6 bases). V was shortened by 4 bases and J by 11 bases, with 20 bases between the two germline ends. The germline V gene encodes CDR1 DFQATT and CDR2 SNEGSKA (reference sequence). This CDR3 has 13 residues. The DNA for the CDR3 is TGCAGTGCTACGTACGGGGGAGGCAATGAGCAGTACTTC. It yields the protein CSATYGGGNEQYF.

This rearrangement joins TRBV3-1 to TRBJ2-5, with TRBD2 matching 15 bases. Germline-derived CDR1 and CDR2 are LGHDT and YNNKEL (reference sequence). Losses at the gene ends were 4 bases for V and 11 bases for J; bases not matched to a gene: 14. CDR3 length: 17 amino acids. The CDR3 sequence: CASSPYTGTSGRNEQYF. CDR3 sequence (DNA): TGTGCCAGCAGCCCATATACCGGGACTAGCGGGAGGAATGAGCAGTACTTC.

There are a few counts of this clonotype. The chain is built from TRBV6-6 and TRBJ2-7; D might be TRBD1 or TRBD2, each matching 5 bases. V gave up 8 bases and J gave up 3 bases, with 14 bases separating them. The V gene's germline CDR1 is MNHNY and CDR2 SVGAGI (reference sequence). The CDR3 is 13 amino acids. The CDR3 region has the DNA TGTGCCAGCTTCGGGACGGCCAACTACGAGCAGTACTTC. The encoded protein is CASFGTANYEQYF.

V gene TRBV7-2 combines with J gene TRBJ2-3; 8 bases agree with TRBD2. The CDR3 is made up of 14 amino acids. Germline trimming cut 5 bases from V and 3 bases from J; bases unmatched to any gene: 4. Germline V gives CDR1 SGHTA, CDR2 FQGNSA. The CDR3 sequence is CASSPASGTDTQYF. The CDR3 DNA reads TGTGCCAGCAGCCCAGCTAGCGGGACAGATACGCAGTATTTT.

This clonotype appeared a few times. The V and J genes are TRBV20-1 and TRBJ1-2; 7 nucleotides align to TRBD1. Germline assignment: CDR1 DFQATT and CDR2 SNEGSKA (reference sequence). After removal of 6 bases from V and 1 base from J, the junction contained 11 bases not matched to a gene. This CDR3 is built from 15 residues. The CDR3 here is CSAKPGQSFNYGYTF. In nucleotides, the CDR3 is TGCAGTGCCAAACCGGGACAGAGCTTTAACTATGGCTACACCTTC.

This clonotype was counted a few times. The chain is built from TRBV20-1 and TRBJ2-1; TRBD1 matches 7 bases. With 5 bases clipped from V and 2 bases from J, the junction kept 6 bases outside the gene matches. Germline V CDR1 and CDR2: DFQATT, SNEGSKA (reference sequence). The CDR3 consists of 14 residues. Written as DNA, the CDR3 is TGCAGTGCTTGCAGGGGGTCGGCCTACAATGAGCAGTTCTTC. Encoded protein: CSACRGSAYNEQFF.

This chain connects TRBV10-3 to TRBJ2-1; no clear D gene. Germline values: CDR1 ENHRY, CDR2 SYGVKD. This CDR3 has 14 residues. The ends were cut back, 0 bases at V and 9 bases at J, with 12 bases in the middle. CDR3: CAISESLGSTEQFF. CDR3 bases: TGTGCCATCAGTGAGTCTCTAGGAAGCACTGAGCAGTTCTTC.

This clonotype occurred a few times. The rearrangement uses TRBV29-1 and TRBJ2-3; D may correspond to TRBD1 or TRBD2 (6 bases each). Germline V lookup: CDR1 SQVTM, CDR2 ANQGSEA. The CDR3 totals 12 residues. V was trimmed by 4 bases and J by 4 bases, leaving 9 bases between them. CDR3 sequence: CSVGGAADTQYF. The CDR3 coding sequence is TGCAGCGTTGGGGGGGCGGCAGATACGCAGTATTTT.

The rearrangement uses TRBV5-4 and TRBJ1-6, with unresolved D. This CDR3 region has 14 residues. The ends were cut back, 5 bases at V and 9 bases at J, with 15 bases in the middle. The V gene's germline CDR1 is SGHNT and CDR2 YYREEE (reference sequence). The chain's CDR3 is CASSKQNDLSPLHF. The DNA of the CDR3 is TGTGCCAGCAGTAAACAGAACGACCTTTCACCCCTCCACTTT.

The J gene is TRBJ2-3, the V gene TRBV24-1, with D hard to call. CDR3 length: 14 residues. Germline V CDR1 and CDR2: KGHDR, SFDVKD. Trimming left V 4 bases short and J 2 bases short, with 9 bases between. CDR3 region: CATSDPGITDTQYF. The CDR3 DNA follows: TGTGCCACCAGTGACCCCGGCATCACAGATACGCAGTATTTT.